The source of this TCR beta chain is a study of CD8+CD57+ T cells in acquired aplastic anemia. Overall study: Recorded DNA amounts for sorted CD4+ and CD8+ cells had an average of approximately 3 ug.

According to the study, genomic DNA was the template for TCR beta VDJ and CDR3 profiling. TCRdb used MiXCR to reprocess the reads, holding one entry per CDR3 protein. The sample has around 150,000 distinct CDR3 sequences; less than 45% are singletons. Of note for this clonotype: Its specificity is not known.

Broader study findings: Overlap between patients and controls comprised roughly 28 CD8+ CDR3 sequences.

V lost 5 bases to trimming and J lost 6 bases; unmatched junction nucleotides: 8. CDR3 size: 14 residues. The V gene's germline CDR1 is SGHTA and CDR2 FQGNSA. The genes are TRBV7-2 and TRBJ1-2, with 8 bases aligning to TRBD1. The sample taken for sequencing was sorted CD4+, CD8+, or CD8+CD57+ T cells (not recorded which) from PBMCs. This receptor was taken from a human donor in good health, serving as a control. CDR3 coding DNA: TGTGCCAGCAGCATACAAACAGGGGGGCATGGCTACACCTTC. Translated, it gives CASSIQTGGHGYTF.